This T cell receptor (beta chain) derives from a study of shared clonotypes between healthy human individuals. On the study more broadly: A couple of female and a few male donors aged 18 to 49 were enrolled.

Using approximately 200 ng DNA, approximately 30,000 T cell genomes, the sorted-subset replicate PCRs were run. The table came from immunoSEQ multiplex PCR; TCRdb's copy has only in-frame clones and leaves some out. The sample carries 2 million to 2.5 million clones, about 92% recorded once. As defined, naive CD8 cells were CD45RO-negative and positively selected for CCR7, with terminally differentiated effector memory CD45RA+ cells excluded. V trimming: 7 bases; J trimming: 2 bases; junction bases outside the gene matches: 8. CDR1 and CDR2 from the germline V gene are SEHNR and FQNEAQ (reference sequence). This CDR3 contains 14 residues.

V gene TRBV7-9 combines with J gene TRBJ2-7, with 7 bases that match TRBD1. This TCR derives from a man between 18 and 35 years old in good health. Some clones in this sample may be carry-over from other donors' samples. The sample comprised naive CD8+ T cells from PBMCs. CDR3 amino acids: CASNRDRDPYEQYF. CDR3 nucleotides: TGTGCCAGCAACAGAGACAGGGACCCCTACGAGCAGTACTTC. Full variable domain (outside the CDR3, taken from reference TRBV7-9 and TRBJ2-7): DTGVSQNPRHKITKRGQNVTFRCDPISEHNRLYWYRQTLGQGPEFLTYFQNEAQLEKSRLLSDRFSAERPKGSFSTLEIQRTEQGDSAMYLCASNRDRDPYEQYFGPGTRLTVT.